One T cell receptor beta chain is described in this entry. Its antigen is not known. Documented treatment: roughly 11-day PBMC culture with coronavirus spike peptide pools or control peptides (ViraFEST assay). These data belong to a study of vaccination and CD4 T cells after COVID-19. Germline V gene sequence: CDR1 MNHEY, CDR2 SVGAGI. Trimming left V 3 bases short and J 10 bases short, with 12 bases between. The CDR3 is 13 residues long. Cultured CD4+ T cell DNA was sequenced using the Oncomine TCR Beta short-read assay. TCRdb fed the PCR reads into MiXCR, producing one record per CDR3 protein. The sample carries about 4,400 distinct CDR3 sequences, about 21% recorded once.

The chain has TRBV6-5 and TRBJ1-4; D is unresolved. The sequence was obtained from a human donor who had recovered from COVID-19. The specimen sequenced was CD4+ T cells from blood, cultured in vitro. The DNA for the CDR3 is TGTGCCAGCAGTTATAGGGCCGAGGGAAAACTGTTTTTT. It translates to CASSYRAEGKLFF.